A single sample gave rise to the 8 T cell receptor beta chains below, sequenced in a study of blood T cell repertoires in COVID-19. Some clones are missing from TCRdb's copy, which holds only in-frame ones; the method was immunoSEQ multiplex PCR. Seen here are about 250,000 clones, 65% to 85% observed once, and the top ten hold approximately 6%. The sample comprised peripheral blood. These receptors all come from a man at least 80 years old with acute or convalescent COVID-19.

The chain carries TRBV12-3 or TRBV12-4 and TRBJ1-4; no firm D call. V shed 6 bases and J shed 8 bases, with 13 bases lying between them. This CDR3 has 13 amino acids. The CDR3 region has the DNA TGTGCCAGCAGCTCCCCCGAGGGAGAAAAACTGTTTTTT. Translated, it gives CASSSPEGEKLFF.

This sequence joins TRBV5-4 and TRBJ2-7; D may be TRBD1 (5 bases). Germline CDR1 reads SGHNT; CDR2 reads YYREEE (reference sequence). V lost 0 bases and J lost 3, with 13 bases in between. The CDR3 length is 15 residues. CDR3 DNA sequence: TGTGCCAGCAGCTTGGGAGGTCAGGGCTACTACGAGCAGTACTTC. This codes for CASSLGGQGYYEQYF.

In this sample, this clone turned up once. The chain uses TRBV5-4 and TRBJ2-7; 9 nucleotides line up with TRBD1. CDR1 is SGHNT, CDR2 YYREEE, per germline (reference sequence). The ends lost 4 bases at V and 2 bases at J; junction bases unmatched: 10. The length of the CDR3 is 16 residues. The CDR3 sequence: CASSGYPGQGTYEQYF. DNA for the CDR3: TGTGCCAGCAGCGGATACCCGGGACAGGGAACCTACGAGCAGTACTTC.

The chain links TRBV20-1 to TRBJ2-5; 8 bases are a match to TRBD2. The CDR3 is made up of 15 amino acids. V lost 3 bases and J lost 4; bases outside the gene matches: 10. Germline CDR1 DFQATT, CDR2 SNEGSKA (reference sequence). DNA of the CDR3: TGCAGTGCTAGTGGACGGGAGGGCCAGGGAGAGACCCAGTACTTC. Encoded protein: CSASGREGQGETQYF.

The CDR3 region is CASRWGAGVGDEQYF. CDR3 nucleotides: TGCGCCAGCAGGTGGGGAGCGGGAGTCGGGGACGAGCAGTACTTC. V usage is TRBV5-1 and J usage is TRBJ2-7; 8 positions agree with TRBD2. This CDR3 comprises 15 residues. The germline CDR1 and CDR2 sequences are SGHRS and YFSETQ. V was pared by 5 bases and J by 5 bases, with 12 bases of the junction left unmatched.

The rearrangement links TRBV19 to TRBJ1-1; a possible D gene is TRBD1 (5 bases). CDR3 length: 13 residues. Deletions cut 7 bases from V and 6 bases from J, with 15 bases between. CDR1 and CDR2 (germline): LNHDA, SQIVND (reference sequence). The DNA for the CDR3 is TGTGCCAGTACCTATTCGGGGGATGCTGAAGCTTTCTTT. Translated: CASTYSGDAEAFF.

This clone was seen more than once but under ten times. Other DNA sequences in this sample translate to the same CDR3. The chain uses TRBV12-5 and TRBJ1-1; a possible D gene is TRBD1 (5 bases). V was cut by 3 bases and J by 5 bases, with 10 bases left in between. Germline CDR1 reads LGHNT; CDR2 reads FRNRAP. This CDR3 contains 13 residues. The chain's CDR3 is CASGFQGGTEAFF. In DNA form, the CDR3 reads TGTGCTAGTGGTTTCCAGGGAGGGACTGAAGCTTTCTTT. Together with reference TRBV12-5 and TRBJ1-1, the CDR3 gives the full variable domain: DARVTQTPRHKVTEMGQEVTMRCQPILGHNTVFWYRQTMMQGLELLAYFRNRAPLDDSGMPKDRFSAEMPDATLATLKIQPSEPRDSAVYFCASGFQGGTEAFFGQGTRLTVV.

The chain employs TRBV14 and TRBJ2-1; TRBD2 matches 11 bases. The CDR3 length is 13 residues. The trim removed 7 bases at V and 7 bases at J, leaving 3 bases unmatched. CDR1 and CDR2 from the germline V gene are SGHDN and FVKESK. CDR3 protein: CASMLAGGNEQFF. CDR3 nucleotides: TGTGCCAGCATGCTAGCGGGAGGTAATGAGCAGTTCTTC.